This TCR beta chain was captured by sequencing in a study of T cells after yellow fever vaccination. One entry per CDR3 protein, called by TCRdb with MiXCR from the 5' RACE reads. The table lists around 140,000 distinct CDR3 sequences, 7.7% of them singletons. Study conclusions and caveats: Detected again after the booster were most primary-vaccination clones, at almost 97% CD4 and 88% CD8. Peaking on day 5 versus 15, the secondary response was faster but weaker. The CD4 compartment and the CD8 compartment contained a small share of clonotypes in common.

V shed 7 bases and J 5 bases; nucleotides not matched to a gene: 2. The CDR3 runs 12 residues. The germline V gene encodes CDR1 MNHEY and CDR2 SVGAGI. The table lists this clonotype with many counts. Its antigen is not known. The material was CD4+ T cells sorted from PBMCs, obtained 5 days after the yellow fever booster vaccination. V usage is TRBV6-5 and J usage is TRBJ2-1; 7 bases fit TRBD2. The clonotype comes from a man aged 30 to 39 who received the YFV17D yellow fever vaccine. The CDR3 DNA reads TGTGCCAGCAAAGCGGGGCACAATGAGCAGTTCTTC. Amino acids: CASKAGHNEQFF.